This record covers a single TCR beta chain. Antigen specificity is unknown. This entry is derived from a study of T cells in Graves' hyperthyroidism and ophthalmopathy. Regarding the study as a whole: Most clonotypes expanded in thyroid above 0.001 were likewise present in blood.

Those patients with uncontrolled infection, other autoimmune disease, pregnancy or lactation were excluded. Each diagnosis was grounded in clinical symptoms, serum thyroxine and TRAb, thyroid ultrasound, and orbital computed tomography. RNA transcripts gave rise to amplified TCR beta CDR3 regions. TCR CDR3 underwent first-round RT-PCR with the HTBI primer set. TCRdb reprocessed the multiplex PCR reads via MiXCR and lists one record per CDR3 protein. This sample carries approximately 600,000 distinct CDR3 sequences, roughly 14% of them seen once, and the ten largest clones take approximately 4.2%. V was clipped by 5 bases and J by 2 bases, with 10 bases between them. Germline-derived CDR1 and CDR2 are DFQATT and SNEGSKA (reference sequence). The CDR3 sequence is 12 residues long.

The source material was blood. This rearrangement joins TRBV20-1 to TRBJ2-7, with D possibly being TRBD2 (5 bases). The clonotype comes from a woman between 40 and 50 years old with Graves' ophthalmopathy. CDR3: CSAPEGPYEQYF. The CDR3 DNA reads TGCAGTGCTCCAGAGGGCCCCTACGAGCAGTACTTC.